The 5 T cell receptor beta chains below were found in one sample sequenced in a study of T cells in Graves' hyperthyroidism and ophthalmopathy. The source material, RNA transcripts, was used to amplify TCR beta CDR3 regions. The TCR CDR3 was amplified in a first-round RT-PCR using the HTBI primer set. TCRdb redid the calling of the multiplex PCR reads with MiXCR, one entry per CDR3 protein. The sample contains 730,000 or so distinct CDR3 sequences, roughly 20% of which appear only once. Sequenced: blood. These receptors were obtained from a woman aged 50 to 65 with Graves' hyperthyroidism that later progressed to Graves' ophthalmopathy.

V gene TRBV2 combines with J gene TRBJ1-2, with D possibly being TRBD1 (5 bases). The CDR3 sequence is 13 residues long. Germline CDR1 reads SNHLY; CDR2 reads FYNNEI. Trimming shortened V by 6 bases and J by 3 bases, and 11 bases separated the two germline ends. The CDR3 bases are TGTGCCAGCAGAGATCAGGGTTACTATGGCTACACCTTC. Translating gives CASRDQGYYGYTF.

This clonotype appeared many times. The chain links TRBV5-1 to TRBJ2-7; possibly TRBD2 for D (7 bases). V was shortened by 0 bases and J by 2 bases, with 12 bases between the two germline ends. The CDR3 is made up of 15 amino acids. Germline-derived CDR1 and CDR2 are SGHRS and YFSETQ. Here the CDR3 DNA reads TGCGCCAGCAGCTTGGTGGGGGGGGCGGCCTACGAGCAGTACTTC. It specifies CASSLVGGAAYEQYF.

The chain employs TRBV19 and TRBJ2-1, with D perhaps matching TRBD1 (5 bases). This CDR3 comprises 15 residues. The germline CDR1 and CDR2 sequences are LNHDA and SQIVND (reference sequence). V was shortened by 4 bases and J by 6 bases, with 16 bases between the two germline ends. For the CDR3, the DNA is TGTGCCAGTAGTACGGCAGGGATTTCCCTCAATGAGCAGTTCTTC. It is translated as CASSTAGISLNEQFF.

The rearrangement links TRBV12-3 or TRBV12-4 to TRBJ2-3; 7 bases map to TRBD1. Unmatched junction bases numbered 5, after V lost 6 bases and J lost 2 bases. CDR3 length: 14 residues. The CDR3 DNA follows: TGTGCCAGCAGACAGGGGATGGCCACAGATACGCAGTATTTT. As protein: CASRQGMATDTQYF.

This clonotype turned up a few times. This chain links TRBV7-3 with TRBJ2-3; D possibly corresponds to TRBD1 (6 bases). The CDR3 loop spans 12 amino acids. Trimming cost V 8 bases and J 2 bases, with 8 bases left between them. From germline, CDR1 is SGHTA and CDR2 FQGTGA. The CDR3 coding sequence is TGTGCCAGCCGGGACAACACAGATACGCAGTATTTT. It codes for CASRDNTDTQYF.